Described below is a single TCR beta chain sequence and its context. The record originates from a study of blood T cell repertoires in COVID-19. Study context: There were acute and convalescent COVID-19 samples, and they came from the United States, Italy and Spain. PBMCs, B-cell-depleted T cells, or T cells provided the cDNA or gDNA that made up the material.

In the authors' workflow: Reference gene primer amplification gave estimated nucleated cell counts. Generated by immunoSEQ multiplex PCR, the TCRdb table keeps only in-frame clones and is missing some. V and J calls and clone size come straight from that table; D and trimming were deduced from the DNA. The table lists fewer than 80,000 clones, over 75% of them singletons. The CDR3 loop spans 15 amino acids. V gave up 1 base and J gave up 4 bases; unmatched junction bases: 6. Germline CDR1 is SGHRS and CDR2 is YFSETQ. This clonotype was obtained from a human donor in a cohort sampled during active COVID-19. The sequenced material came from peripheral blood. The chain combines TRBV5-1 with TRBJ1-1, with 8 nucleotides matching TRBD1. CDR3 nucleotide sequence: TGCGCCAGCAGCTTGCGGCAGGGGGCAATCACTGAAGCTTTCTTT. Its protein product is CASSLRQGAITEAFF.